These T cell receptor beta chains were read from a single sample in a study of vaccination and CD4 T cells after COVID-19. These receptors have no known antigen. In TCRdb, the PCR reads were re-called with MiXCR into one record per CDR3 protein. Of fewer than 25,000 distinct CDR3 sequences listed, 35% to 45% are singletons. Specimen: CD4+ T cells from blood, cultured in vitro, collected about 7 months after SARS-CoV-2 vaccination. The receptors originated from a human donor who had recovered from COVID-19. Both conserved end residues are part of each CDR3. A D gene is named only where the DNA matches it firmly. The listing skips clone size in some rows; elsewhere it reads once, few, many or a size class.

D: NA; J: TRBJ2-1; V: TRBV15; size: few; CDR3: CATSIEGLGDNEQFF; DNA: TGTGCCACCAGCATTGAGGGCCTGGGTGACAATGAGCAGTTCTTC
D: TRBD2; J: TRBJ2-5; V: TRBV7-2; size: few; CDR3: CASSLPRTSGGDQETQYF; DNA: TGTGCCAGCAGCTTACCTAGGACTAGCGGGGGGGACCAAGAGACCCAGTACTTC
D: NA; J: TRBJ2-2; V: TRBV21-1; size: medium-sized; CDR3: CASSKIELEGGNTGELFF; DNA: TGTGCCAGCAGCAAAATTGAGTTGGAGGGGGGGAACACCGGGGAGCTGTTTTTT
D: NA; J: TRBJ1-1; V: TRBV6-1; size: few; CDR3: CASSEGALNTEAFF; DNA: TGTGCCAGCAGTGAGGGTGCCCTGAACACTGAAGCTTTCTTT
D: NA; J: TRBJ2-1; V: TRBV6-1; size: NA; CDR3: CASSLWGRETYNEQFF; DNA: TGTGCCAGCAGTCTCTGGGGGCGGGAAACCTACAATGAGCAGTTCTTC
D: TRBD2; J: TRBJ2-1; V: TRBV20-1; size: NA; CDR3: CSASRRAGAENEQFF; DNA: TGCAGTGCTAGCCGGCGAGCGGGAGCTGAAAATGAGCAGTTCTTC
D: TRBD2; J: TRBJ2-5; V: TRBV7-2; size: few; CDR3: CASSSAGGRAWETQYF; DNA: TGTGCCAGCAGCTCAGCTGGCGGGAGGGCCTGGGAGACCCAGTACTTC
D: TRBD2; J: TRBJ2-1; V: TRBV6-1; size: NA; CDR3: CASRSGLAGYNEQFF; DNA: TGTGCCAGCAGGTCGGGACTAGCGGGGTACAATGAGCAGTTCTTC
D: NA; J: TRBJ2-2; V: TRBV20-1; size: NA; CDR3: CSARDSGPSNTGELFF; DNA: TGCAGTGCTAGAGACTCCGGGCCCTCGAACACCGGGGAGCTGTTTTTT
D: NA; J: TRBJ1-5; V: TRBV6-2/TRBV6-3; size: NA; CDR3: CASSYSGAQPQHF; DNA: TGTGCCAGCAGTTACTCAGGGGCTCAGCCCCAGCATTTT
D: TRBD1; J: TRBJ1-2; V: TRBV20-1; size: few; CDR3: CSAITAGGNSYGYTF; DNA: TGCAGTGCTATAACGGCAGGGGGCAATAGCTATGGCTACACCTTC
D: NA; J: TRBJ2-3; V: TRBV7-6; size: NA; CDR3: CASSPLGPRVDTQYF; DNA: TGTGCCAGCAGCCCACTGGGACCGAGGGTAGATACGCAGTATTTT
D: TRBD1; J: TRBJ1-1; V: TRBV20-1; size: few; CDR3: CSAIQGAGTEAFF; DNA: TGCAGTGCTATCCAGGGGGCGGGAACTGAAGCTTTCTTT
D: NA; J: TRBJ2-5; V: TRBV6-5; size: NA; CDR3: CASSYLSPQETQYF; DNA: TGTGCCAGCAGTTACTTAAGCCCTCAAGAGACCCAGTACTTC
D: NA; J: TRBJ1-2; V: TRBV7-8; size: NA; CDR3: CASSLEHREGTRGIYGYTF; DNA: TGTGCCAGCAGCTTAGAGCACAGGGAAGGGACCCGGGGGATCTATGGCTACACCTTC
D: TRBD1; J: TRBJ1-1; V: TRBV7-2; size: NA; CDR3: CASSDTQGFGTEAFF; DNA: TGTGCCAGCAGCGACACACAGGGGTTCGGCACTGAAGCTTTCTTT
D: TRBD1; J: TRBJ1-2; V: TRBV7-9; size: NA; CDR3: CASSAAGGEPDGYTF; DNA: TGTGCCAGCAGCGCTGCAGGGGGCGAACCGGATGGCTACACCTTC
D: NA; J: TRBJ2-1; V: TRBV6-2/TRBV6-3; size: NA; CDR3: CASRGSSYNEQFF; DNA: TGTGCCAGCAGGGGAAGCTCCTACAATGAGCAGTTCTTC
D: NA; J: TRBJ2-1; V: TRBV6-1; size: few; CDR3: CASSEDPGTGENF; DNA: TGTGCCAGCAGTGAAGATCCCGGGACGGGCGAGAACTTC
D: NA; J: TRBJ1-1; V: TRBV6-5; size: medium-sized; CDR3: CASSSRMNTEAFF; DNA: TGTGCCAGCAGTTCCAGAATGAACACTGAAGCTTTCTTT
D: NA; J: TRBJ2-7; V: TRBV28; size: once; CDR3: CASSLVREFSDEQYF; DNA: TGTGCCAGCAGTTTAGTACGGGAATTTTCGGACGAGCAGTACTTC
D: NA; J: TRBJ1-5; V: TRBV20-1; size: NA; CDR3: CSARSPGVLNQPQHF; DNA: TGCAGTGCTAGATCCCCAGGGGTCCTGAATCAGCCCCAGCATTTT
D: NA; J: TRBJ1-1; V: TRBV7-2; size: many; CDR3: CASSFWTRTEAFF; DNA: TGTGCCAGCAGCTTCTGGACACGCACTGAAGCTTTCTTT
D: NA; J: TRBJ2-2; V: TRBV20-1; size: NA; CDR3: CSARKDSTGELFF; DNA: TGCAGTGCTAGGAAGGACAGCACCGGGGAGCTGTTTTTT